These 6 T cell receptor beta chains were sequenced from one sample in a study of cytomegalovirus exposure and HLA in healthy donors. A multiplex PCR was run with 60 Vbeta primers and 13 Jbeta primers. The data were produced by immunoSEQ multiplex PCR, yet TCRdb's version contains in-frame clones alone and is incomplete. The sample has tens of thousands of clones, less than 80% seen once. The specimen sequenced was PBMCs. Receptors originate from a woman between 40 and 50 years old in good health and CMV-seropositive.

The J gene is TRBJ2-5, the V gene TRBV2; TRBD2 aligns across 8 bases. V lost 2 bases to trimming and J lost 2 bases; unmatched junction nucleotides: 7. Germline loops: CDR1 SNHLY, CDR2 FYNNEI. The CDR3 sequence is 16 residues long. CDR3 loop: CASSERASGPQETQYF. CDR3 DNA sequence: TGTGCCAGCAGTGAAAGGGCTAGCGGGCCGCAAGAGACCCAGTACTTC. Based on the CDR3 plus reference TRBV2 and TRBJ2-5, the full variable domain is EPEVTQTPSHQVTQMGQEVILRCVPISNHLYFYWYRQILGQKVEFLVSFYNNEISEKSEIFDDQFSVERPDGSNFTLKIRSTKLEDSAMYFCASSERASGPQETQYFGPGTRLLVL.

The genes are TRBV7-2 and TRBJ1-1; D might be TRBD1 (6 bases). The length of the CDR3 is 13 residues. V was shortened by 2 bases and J by 6 bases, with 10 bases between the two germline ends. Germline CDR1 and CDR2: SGHTA and FQGNSA. The CDR3 DNA reads TGTGCCAGCAGCTTACGGGGGGCGCCTGAAGCTTTCTTT. Translation gives CASSLRGAPEAFF.

The rearrangement joins TRBV2 to TRBJ1-1; no firm D call. V was pared by 4 bases and J by 0 bases, with 9 bases between. The CDR3 covers 14 residues. Germline loops: CDR1 SNHLY, CDR2 FYNNEI. The CDR3 bases are TGTGCCAGCAGTGTAAGCTTGGTGAACACTGAAGCTTTCTTT. Translated: CASSVSLVNTEAFF.

The chain couples TRBV6-5 to TRBJ2-5; 8 bases match TRBD2. In germline, CDR1 is MNHEY, CDR2 SVGAGI. Unmatched junction bases numbered 5, after V lost 1 base and J lost 1 base. The CDR3 has 16 residues. CDR3 sequence (DNA): TGTGCCAGCAGTTACTTAGGTAGCGGGGCCCAAGAGACCCAGTACTTC. As protein: CASSYLGSGAQETQYF.

J is TRBJ2-1 and V is TRBV9, with TRBD2 matching over 14 bases. The germline V gene has CDR1 SGDLS and CDR2 YYNGEE. The J segment lost 6 bases and the V segment lost 4 bases, leaving 6 bases of the junction unmatched. This CDR3 has 16 residues. The CDR3 protein is CASSSRTSGRSNEQFF. The CDR3 DNA follows: TGTGCCAGCAGCTCCAGGACTAGCGGGAGGTCCAATGAGCAGTTCTTC.

V and J are TRBV27 and TRBJ1-2; possibly TRBD1 for D (6 bases). Germline CDR1 is MNHEY and CDR2 is SMNVEV (reference sequence). The ends were cut back, 5 bases at V and 6 bases at J, with 13 bases in the middle. CDR3 length: 13 amino acids. CDR3 protein: CASSHTGYDGYTF. CDR3 sequence (DNA): TGTGCCAGCAGTCATACAGGGTACGATGGCTACACCTTC.